What follows is one T cell receptor beta chain and its context. Antigen: not known. This CDR3 spans 14 amino acids. CDR1 is MDHEN, CDR2 SYDVKM, per germline. Trimming left V 10 bases short and J 1 base short, with 14 bases between. This record belongs to a study of cytomegalovirus exposure and HLA in healthy donors. Study context: The approximately 120 validation repertoires, a later analysis reported, used the same platform as the roughly 610 first-cohort repertoires. Study findings and constraints: It was about 180 TCR beta chains that were listed as cytomegalovirus-associated. The classifier, whose performance was assessed in both the original and validation cohorts, reportedly diagnosed cytomegalovirus status with high specificity and sensitivity.

Produced via immunoSEQ multiplex PCR; TCRdb's table is partial and in-frame only. The table has about 73,000 clones, roughly 89% seen once. The sequenced material came from PBMCs. This clonotype was obtained from a woman aged 18-30 years in good health and CMV-seropositive. J is TRBJ2-1 and V is TRBV28; a weak D match, TRBD2 (6 bases). The CDR3 reads CATAGTQSYNEQFF. In DNA form, the CDR3 reads TGTGCCACCGCCGGGACTCAATCCTACAATGAGCAGTTCTTC.